Listed below are T cell receptor beta chains from one sample, sequenced in a study of CD4+ T cells in melanoma. The data were produced by immunoSEQ multiplex PCR, yet TCRdb's version contains in-frame clones alone and is incomplete. The sample yields about 110,000 clones, roughly 90% seen once. What was sequenced was peripheral blood. The receptors were gathered from a human donor with melanoma. Each CDR3 is given with its conserved first and last residue. The D gene is left open where the match is weak. Rows give clone size only sometimes, using once, few, many, or a class for an expanded clone.

clone_size	d_call	v_call	j_call	cdr3_aa	cdr3_nt
NA	NA	TRBV13	TRBJ2-7	CASSMNRERSSYEQYF	TGTGCCAGCAGCATGAACAGGGAACGGAGCTCCTACGAGCAGTACTTC
NA	NA	TRBV7-2	TRBJ2-5	CASSARVSETQYF	TGTGCCAGCAGCGCCAGGGTTTCAGAGACCCAGTACTTC
NA	TRBD2	TRBV28	TRBJ2-5	CASSPWTSGARKETQYF	TGTGCCAGCAGTCCTTGGACTAGCGGAGCTAGAAAAGAGACCCAGTACTTC
NA	TRBD1	TRBV28	TRBJ1-2	CASSLGQDALF	TGTGCCAGCAGTTTGGGACAGGACGCCTTATTC
NA	TRBD1	TRBV28	TRBJ1-2	CASSSGGSKGYTF	TGTGCCAGCAGTTCAGGGGGCTCAAAGGGCTACACCTTC
NA	NA	TRBV4-1	TRBJ2-7	CASSRDREQYF	TGCGCCAGCAGCCGAGACCGGGAGCAGTACTTC
NA	NA	TRBV5-1	TRBJ1-1	CASSLAGGQTEAFF	TGCGCCAGCAGCTTGGCCGGGGGGCAGACTGAAGCTTTCTTT
NA	NA	TRBV7-2	TRBJ1-5	CASSWAGDNQPQHF	TGTGCCAGCAGCTGGGCGGGGGACAATCAGCCCCAGCATTTT
NA	NA	TRBV4-1	TRBJ2-3	CASSQEGARGSDTQYF	TGCGCCAGCAGCCAAGAGGGGGCTCGTGGATCAGATACGCAGTATTTT
NA	NA	TRBV10-3	TRBJ2-1	CAISESTGRNEQFF	TGTGCCATCAGTGAGAGTACAGGGCGGAATGAGCAGTTCTTC
NA	NA	TRBV5-1	TRBJ2-3	CASSRVLSGTSTDTQYF	TGCGCCAGCAGCCGGGTTCTCTCCGGGACTAGCACAGATACGCAGTATTTT
NA	TRBD1	TRBV19	TRBJ2-7	CASSIRDRDEQYF	TGTGCCAGTAGTATCCGGGACAGGGACGAGCAGTACTTC
NA	TRBD1	TRBV6-5	TRBJ1-6	CASSYGQGAGSPLHF	TGTGCCAGCAGTTATGGACAGGGGGCGGGTTCACCCCTCCACTTT
NA	NA	TRBV28	TRBJ2-7	CASSLQNEEYEQYF	TGTGCCAGCAGTTTACAAAATGAGGAGTACGAGCAGTACTTC
NA	NA	TRBV6-1	TRBJ2-1	CASSLIYNEQFF	TGTGCCAGCAGCCTTATCTACAATGAGCAGTTCTTC
NA	NA	TRBV29-1	TRBJ1-1	CSVEDWNPSPPVGAFF	TGCAGCGTTGAAGATTGGAACCCCTCTCCCCCGGTGGGGGCTTTCTTT
NA	NA	TRBV5-1	TRBJ2-1	CASSWARAMGYNEQFF	TGCGCCAGCAGCTGGGCTCGGGCCATGGGGTACAATGAGCAGTTCTTC
once	NA	TRBV13	TRBJ2-3	CASRRGLASSTDTQYF	TGTGCCAGCAGGAGGGGGCTAGCGAGTAGCACAGATACGCAGTATTTT
many	NA	TRBV7-9	TRBJ2-6	CASSSTGSGANVLTF	TGTGCCAGCAGCTCGACGGGGTCTGGGGCCAACGTCCTGACTTTC
NA	TRBD1	TRBV5-8	TRBJ2-7	CASSPQYGTGTYEQYF	TGTGCCAGCAGCCCACAGTACGGGACAGGAACCTACGAGCAGTACTTC
NA	NA	TRBV4-1	TRBJ1-2	CASSQAGGGGYTF	TGCGCCAGCAGCCAAGCGGGAGGGGGAGGCTACACCTTC
NA	TRBD1	TRBV2	TRBJ2-1	CASSVYWQGAYEQFF	TGTGCCAGCAGTGTGTATTGGCAGGGGGCATATGAGCAGTTCTTC
NA	NA	TRBV6-6	TRBJ1-5	CASSYGQEGQPQHF	TGTGCCAGCAGTTACGGTCAGGAAGGTCAGCCCCAGCATTTT
NA	NA	TRBV2	TRBJ1-1	CAISSGPTNTEAFF	TGTGCCATCTCCTCCGGGCCGACGAACACTGAAGCTTTCTTT
NA	NA	TRBV7-3	TRBJ2-5	CASSADHQETQYF	TGTGCCAGCAGCGCGGACCACCAAGAGACCCAGTACTTC
NA	TRBD2	TRBV4-2	TRBJ2-3	CASSLSGGAADTQYF	TGTGCCAGCAGCCTTAGCGGGGGGGCAGCAGATACGCAGTATTTT
once	NA	TRBV27	TRBJ1-2	CASRKATGGFLGYTF	TGTGCCAGCAGAAAGGCAACGGGGGGCTTCCTTGGCTACACCTTC
once	NA	TRBV19	TRBJ1-1	CASSIYGGYTEAFF	TGTGCCAGTAGTATCTACGGGGGATACACTGAAGCTTTCTTT
NA	TRBD2	TRBV9	TRBJ2-2	CASSVDGRAAGELFF	TGTGCCAGCAGCGTAGACGGGAGGGCGGCCGGGGAGCTGTTTTTT
NA	TRBD2	TRBV27	TRBJ2-7	CAAGQGQQYF	TGTGCAGCGGGGCAGGGCCAGCAGTACTTC
NA	NA	TRBV28	TRBJ1-3	CASRRFGGNTIYF	TGTGCCAGCAGAAGGTTCGGTGGAAACACCATATATTTT
NA	NA	TRBV11-2	TRBJ1-2	CASSLDLRAGSDGYTF	TGTGCCAGCAGCTTAGATCTAAGGGCCGGCTCGGATGGCTACACCTTC
NA	TRBD1	TRBV7-2	TRBJ1-2	CASSYRGLDYGYTF	TGTGCCAGCAGCTACAGGGGGCTGGACTATGGCTACACCTTC
NA	NA	TRBV18	TRBJ2-6	CASSRYSGANVLTF	TGTGCCAGCTCACGCTACTCTGGGGCCAACGTCCTGACTTTC
NA	NA	TRBV7-6	TRBJ2-7	CASSAKVGQNYEQYF	TGTGCCAGCAGCGCTAAGGTCGGGCAGAACTACGAGCAGTACTTC
once	NA	TRBV14	TRBJ1-1	CASSQELGGTEAFF	TGTGCCAGCAGCCAAGAACTGGGGGGCACTGAAGCTTTCTTT
once	NA	TRBV5-1	TRBJ2-3	CASSWTAGGDTQYF	TGCGCCAGCAGCTGGACAGCTGGTGGAGATACGCAGTATTTT
once	NA	TRBV11-2	TRBJ2-7	CASSLGVYEQYF	TGTGCCAGCAGCTTAGGGGTCTACGAGCAGTACTTC
NA	NA	TRBV7-3	TRBJ1-5	CASSSDGINQPQHF	TGTGCCAGCAGCTCCGACGGAATCAATCAGCCCCAGCATTTT
NA	TRBD1	TRBV6-5	TRBJ1-2	CASTAYRTGVHGYTF	TGTGCCAGCACCGCTTATAGGACAGGGGTCCATGGCTACACCTTC
NA	NA	TRBV7-8	TRBJ1-1	CASSLNTYGTDVNTEAFF	TGTGCCAGCAGCTTAAACACCTACGGGACGGACGTTAACACTGAAGCTTTCTTT
NA	NA	TRBV19	TRBJ2-7	CASSRDATTQSEQYF	TGTGCCAGTTCCCGGGACGCAACGACCCAGTCCGAGCAGTACTTC
once	TRBD1	TRBV30	TRBJ2-7	CAYSRDRDFEQYF	TGTGCCTATTCCCGGGACAGGGATTTCGAGCAGTACTTC
NA	NA	TRBV11-3	TRBJ2-7	CASSLTGSSYEQYF	TGTGCCAGCAGCTTAACAGGGAGCTCCTACGAGCAGTACTTC
once	TRBD2	TRBV10-1	TRBJ2-4	CASREIQAGGIAKNIQYF	TGCGCCAGCCGCGAAATACAAGCGGGAGGAATAGCCAAAAACATTCAGTACTTC
NA	NA	TRBV11-2	TRBJ2-1	CASSLRVGTSYNEQFF	TGTGCCAGCAGCTTAAGGGTAGGGACGTCTTACAATGAGCAGTTCTTC
once	TRBD1	TRBV18	TRBJ2-3	CASSPGTASTDTQYF	TGTGCCAGCTCACCAGGGACAGCTAGCACAGATACGCAGTATTTT
NA	TRBD1	TRBV28	TRBJ2-5	CASRTPGQGSGTQYF	TGTGCCAGCAGAACCCCGGGACAGGGGTCCGGAACCCAGTACTTC
NA	NA	TRBV19	TRBJ1-1	CASNRKLAETEAFF	TGTGCCAGTAACCGCAAATTGGCAGAAACTGAAGCTTTCTTT
NA	NA	TRBV30	TRBJ1-2	CAWSPRGHEVYTF	TGTGCCTGGAGTCCGAGGGGACACGAGGTCTACACCTTC
once	NA	TRBV11-3	TRBJ2-5	CASSLTGPRETQYF	TGTGCCAGCAGCTTGACAGGCCCCCGAGAGACCCAGTACTTC
NA	TRBD1	TRBV23-1	TRBJ1-2	CAIPDRGGVYGYTF	TGCGCCATCCCGGACAGGGGAGGTGTCTATGGCTACACCTTC
NA	NA	TRBV13	TRBJ2-3	CASSLVGVTDTQYF	TGTGCCAGCAGCTTAGTTGGGGTCACAGATACGCAGTATTTT
NA	TRBD1	TRBV7-2	TRBJ2-5	CASSWDSQETQYF	TGTGCCAGCAGCTGGGACAGCCAAGAGACCCAGTACTTC
NA	NA	TRBV28	TRBJ2-2	CASRNFGHTGELFF	TGTGCCAGCAGGAACTTCGGACATACCGGGGAGCTGTTTTTT
NA	NA	TRBV11-2	TRBJ2-3	CASRKWRADTQYF	TGTGCCAGCAGGAAGTGGAGGGCAGATACGCAGTATTTT
once	NA	TRBV7-2	TRBJ2-5	CASSLGPKETQYF	TGTGCCAGCAGCTTGGGACCAAAAGAGACCCAGTACTTC
NA	NA	TRBV7-9	TRBJ1-1	CASSLNRVLNTEAFF	TGTGCCAGCAGCCTTAACAGGGTACTGAACACTGAAGCTTTCTTT
NA	TRBD1	TRBV2	TRBJ1-1	CASRMTGGTEAFF	TGTGCCAGCAGAATGACAGGGGGAACTGAAGCTTTCTTT